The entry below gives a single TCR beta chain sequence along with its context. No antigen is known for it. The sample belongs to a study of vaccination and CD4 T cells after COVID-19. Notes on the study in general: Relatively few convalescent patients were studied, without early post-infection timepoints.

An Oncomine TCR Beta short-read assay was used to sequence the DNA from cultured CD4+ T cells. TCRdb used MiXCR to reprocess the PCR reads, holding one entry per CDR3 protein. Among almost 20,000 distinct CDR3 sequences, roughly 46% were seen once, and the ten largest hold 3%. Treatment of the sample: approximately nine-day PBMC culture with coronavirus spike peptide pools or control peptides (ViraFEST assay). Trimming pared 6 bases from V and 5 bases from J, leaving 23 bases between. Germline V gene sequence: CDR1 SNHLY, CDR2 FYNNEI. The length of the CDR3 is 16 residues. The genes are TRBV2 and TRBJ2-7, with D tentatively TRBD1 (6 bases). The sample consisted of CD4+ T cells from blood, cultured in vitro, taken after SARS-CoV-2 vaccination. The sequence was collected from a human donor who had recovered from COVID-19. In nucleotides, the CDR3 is TGTGCCAGCAGCGACCCTACCTATAGCGAGGGGGACGAGCAGTACTTC. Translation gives CASSDPTYSEGDEQYF.